Presented here are 28 T cell receptor beta chains from one specimen sequenced in a study of shared clonotypes between healthy human individuals. CD45RO-negative CD8 cells positively selected for CCR7 made up the naive population, which excluded terminally differentiated effector memory CD45RA+ cells. Method: immunoSEQ multiplex PCR; TCRdb's copy keeps in-frame clones and lacks some. The sample lists hundreds of thousands of clones; approximately 96% were seen once. Source material: naive CD8+ T cells sorted from blood. These receptors were obtained from a woman aged 25 to 39 in good health.

This chain links TRBV29-1 with TRBJ2-7; D may match TRBD1 or TRBD2 (5 bases each). Trimming stripped 7 bases from V and 0 bases from J, with 13 bases between. The length of the CDR3 is 13 residues. CDR1 is SQVTM, CDR2 ANQGSEA, per germline. This chain's CDR3 is CSAVEGSSYEQYF. The CDR3, as DNA: TGCAGCGCCGTTGAGGGGAGCTCCTACGAGCAGTACTTC.

This chain uses TRBV10-2 with TRBJ2-7; 7 nucleotides agree with TRBD2. The germline gives CDR1 WSHSY, CDR2 SAAADI. V shed 2 bases and J 7 bases; nucleotides not matched to a gene: 17. There are 17 residues in the CDR3. CDR3: CASSEPTGGWDLGEQYF. CDR3 in DNA: TGCGCCAGCAGTGAGCCGACGGGAGGTTGGGACCTCGGTGAGCAGTACTTC.

The rearrangement joins TRBV21-1 to TRBJ1-5. TRBV21-1 represents a pseudogene. The CDR3 length is 14 residues. The CDR3 DNA sequence: TGTGCCAGCAGGAGAGGGGGGGGAGGCGAGCCCCAGCATTTT. It specifies CASRRGGGGEPQHF.

The V call is TRBV27, the J call TRBJ1-1; D uncertain. V lost 8 bases and J 0 bases, leaving 16 bases between the germline ends. The CDR3 covers 15 residues. From germline, CDR1 is MNHEY and CDR2 SMNVEV (reference sequence). The CDR3 DNA reads TGTGCCAGCGGACCCGCCTTAACGATGAACACTGAAGCTTTCTTT. Translated: CASGPALTMNTEAFF.

The chain employs TRBV7-9 and TRBJ1-2; TRBD1 is a possible D gene (6 bases). The CDR3 covers 16 residues. V was cut by 2 bases and J by 5 bases, with 18 bases left in between. The germline CDR1 and CDR2 sequences are SEHNR and FQNEAQ (reference sequence). The CDR3 loop reads CASSLFQQGSLYGYTF. The DNA for the CDR3 is TGTGCCAGCAGCTTATTTCAACAGGGATCTTTATATGGCTACACCTTC. The full variable domain, rest sourced from reference TRBV7-9 and TRBJ1-2, is DTGVSQNPRHKITKRGQNVTFRCDPISEHNRLYWYRQTLGQGPEFLTYFQNEAQLEKSRLLSDRFSAERPKGSFSTLEIQRTEQGDSAMYLCASSLFQQGSLYGYTFGSGTRLTVV.

This clone was counted once. The chain has TRBV2 and TRBJ2-1; D is possibly TRBD2 (6 bases). V was pared by 7 bases and J by 4 bases, with 20 bases between. The germline V gene has CDR1 SNHLY and CDR2 FYNNEI. CDR3 length equals 16 residues. CDR3 in DNA: TGTGCCAGCACGCTTCCGGAGGGAGTAGGGTACAATGAGCAGTTCTTC. Residues: CASTLPEGVGYNEQFF.

CDR3 DNA: TGTGCCAGCAGTCCAGGGGTGGCAGTCGCGGTAGCTCTAGCGTCCGGGGAGCTGTTTTTT. Protein sequence: CASSPGVAVAVALASGELFF. This chain uses TRBV28 with TRBJ2-2; D could derive from TRBD1 or TRBD2 (6 bases each). Trimming shortened V by 5 bases and J by 6 bases, and 31 bases separated the two germline ends. Germline V gives CDR1 MDHEN, CDR2 SYDVKM. CDR3 length: 20 amino acids.

J is TRBJ2-2 and V is TRBV6-1, with D tentatively TRBD2 (6 bases). Germline CDR1 is MNHNS and CDR2 is SASEGT. Trimming stripped 7 bases from V and 5 bases from J, with 14 bases between. The CDR3 totals 14 residues. Here the CDR3 DNA reads TGTGCCAGCATAGGGAGTAGCGGAACCGGGGAGCTGTTTTTT. This gives the protein CASIGSSGTGELFF.

V usage is TRBV5-6 and J usage is TRBJ2-3, with D possibly matching TRBD2 (6 bases). The CDR3 sequence is 15 residues long. The V end lost 0 bases, the J end lost 1 base, and 9 bases lay between the germline ends. The germline V gene encodes CDR1 SGHDT and CDR2 YYEEEE. In DNA, the CDR3 is TGTGCCAGCAGCTTGGATGGCGGGGGCACAGATACGCAGTATTTT. Amino acids: CASSLDGGGTDTQYF.

The genes are TRBV7-9 and TRBJ1-6; 7 bases fit TRBD1. Germline values: CDR1 SEHNR, CDR2 FQNEAQ (reference sequence). The trim removed 1 base at V and 9 bases at J, leaving 6 bases unmatched. The CDR3 runs to 15 residues. This chain's CDR3 is CASSLVAGGSSPLHF. The CDR3 nucleotides read TGTGCCAGCAGCTTAGTGGCAGGGGGGAGTTCACCCCTCCACTTT.

A remark on this clone: The sample has other DNA sequences that encode this CDR3 too. The chain employs TRBV5-1 and TRBJ2-5; 9 bases are a match to TRBD2. Germline CDR1 and CDR2: SGHRS and YFSETQ. Trimming took 5 bases from V and 2 from J; bases not matched to a gene: 7. The CDR3 contains 15 residues. The CDR3 DNA is TGCGCCAGCAGAGGACTAGCGCTTCCACAAGAGACCCAGTACTTC. Translating gives CASRGLALPQETQYF.

The chain recombines TRBV29-1 with TRBJ2-2; 8 bases align to TRBD1. V shed 7 bases and J 4 bases; nucleotides not matched to a gene: 5. The CDR3 is 13 residues long. Germline values: CDR1 SQVTM, CDR2 ANQGSEA. CDR3 bases: TGCAGCGGAACAGGGGGACTCACCGGGGAGCTGTTTTTT. Translating it yields CSGTGGLTGELFF.

V gene TRBV18 combines with J gene TRBJ2-4; possibly TRBD2 for D (5 bases). V lost 2 bases and J 3 bases, leaving 5 bases between the germline ends. CDR1 KGHSH and CDR2 LQKENI come from the germline V gene. CDR3 length equals 13 residues. DNA for the CDR3: TGTGCCAGCTCACCAGCGGGCAAAAACATTCAGTACTTC. Amino acids: CASSPAGKNIQYF.

This chain joins TRBV6-5 and TRBJ1-5; no reliable D call. The germline gives CDR1 MNHEY, CDR2 SVGAGI. Trimming shortened V by 6 bases and J by 9 bases, and 12 bases separated the two germline ends. This CDR3 comprises 12 residues. CDR3 nucleotide sequence: TGTGCCAGCAGCAACTCGCGGGGGCCCCAGCATTTT. Its translation is CASSNSRGPQHF.

This clone was seen just once. This chain joins TRBV2 and TRBJ1-1; a possible D gene is TRBD1 (5 bases). V gave up 10 bases and J gave up 5 bases, with 14 bases separating them. The CDR3 is 12 residues long. Germline-derived CDR1 and CDR2 are SNHLY and FYNNEI. The CDR3 region has the DNA TGTGCCATCGGGGGGTGGAGAACTGAAGCTTTCTTT. Protein sequence: CAIGGWRTEAFF.

V gene TRBV29-1 combines with J gene TRBJ1-1, with a tentative D call TRBD1 (6 bases). Trimming removed 5 bases from V and 1 base from J, with 8 bases in between. Germline V lookup: CDR1 SQVTM, CDR2 ANQGSEA. This CDR3 spans 12 amino acids. The CDR3 DNA is TGCAGCGTTCGACAGGAGAACACTGAAGCTTTCTTT. Protein sequence: CSVRQENTEAFF.

The chain carries TRBV28 and TRBJ1-1, with unresolved D. The ends were cut back, 6 bases at V and 0 bases at J, with 5 bases in the middle. The CDR3 is made up of 12 amino acids. Germline V gives CDR1 MDHEN, CDR2 SYDVKM. The CDR3 bases are TGTGCCAGCAGAATGATGAACACTGAAGCTTTCTTT. Translating it yields CASRMMNTEAFF. The full variable domain, rest sourced from reference TRBV28 and TRBJ1-1, is DVKVTQSSRYLVKRTGEKVFLECVQDMDHENMFWYRQDPGLGLRLIYFSYDVKMKEKGDIPEGYSVSREKKERFSLILESASTNQTSMYLCASRMMNTEAFFGQGTRLTVV.

This clone was seen a few times. J is TRBJ1-2 and V is TRBV2; unclear D gene. Trimming removed 4 bases from V and 3 bases from J, with 18 bases in between. The CDR3 covers 16 residues. Per the germline V gene, CDR1 is SNHLY and CDR2 is FYNNEI. The CDR3 here is CASSGRSENTYYGYTF. DNA for the CDR3: TGTGCCAGCAGTGGACGGTCGGAAAATACCTACTATGGCTACACCTTC.

The genes are TRBV11-3 and TRBJ2-1; 9 nucleotides agree with TRBD2. V gave up 7 bases and J gave up 4 bases; unmatched junction bases: 17. In germline, CDR1 is SGHNT, CDR2 YENEEA. The CDR3 sequence is 18 residues long. CDR3 nucleotide sequence: TGTGCCAGCACCCACCCTCTGGCGGGAGGGCCTACTTACAATGAGCAGTTCTTC. This gives the protein CASTHPLAGGPTYNEQFF.

The J gene is TRBJ2-7, the V gene TRBV9, with a weak D call TRBD2 (6 bases). Per the germline V gene, CDR1 is SGDLS and CDR2 is YYNGEE. The germline V and J ends were trimmed by 0 bases and 2 bases, with 12 bases remaining between them. This CDR3 region has 15 residues. The CDR3 sequence is CASSVVASETYEQYF. CDR3 in DNA: TGTGCCAGCAGCGTAGTAGCTAGCGAGACCTACGAGCAGTACTTC.

The gene calls are TRBV7-9 and TRBJ1-1, with 8 bases fitting TRBD1. The ends lost 6 bases at V and 1 base at J; junction bases unmatched: 4. Germline V lookup: CDR1 SEHNR, CDR2 FQNEAQ (reference sequence). This CDR3 has 14 amino acids. CDR3 region: CASRQGGRNTEAFF. The CDR3 region has the DNA TGTGCCAGCAGACAGGGGGGACGGAACACTGAAGCTTTCTTT.

V and J are TRBV4-1 and TRBJ2-1; TRBD1 matches at 7 bases. This CDR3 is 14 amino acids long. V gave up 1 base and J gave up 9 bases; unmatched junction bases: 6. Per the germline V gene, CDR1 is MGHRA and CDR2 is YSYEKL. CDR3: CASSQGTGRSEQFF. The CDR3 bases are TGCGCCAGCAGCCAAGGGACAGGAAGAAGTGAGCAGTTCTTC.

The chain couples TRBV12-1 to TRBJ2-3; TRBD2, the D gene given by the table, was not confirmed from the DNA. TRBV12-1 is marked as a pseudogene. CDR3 length equals 18 residues. The chain's CDR3 is CASSSLLKGLAGADTQYF. In DNA form, the CDR3 reads TGTGCCAGCAGCTCACTACTGAAGGGACTAGCGGGAGCAGATACGCAGTATTTT.

The chain carries TRBV11-2 and TRBJ2-1, with TRBD1 matching over 9 bases. Unmatched junction bases numbered 4, after V lost 6 bases and J lost 7 bases. Per germline, CDR1 SGHAT and CDR2 FQNNGV. There are 13 residues in the CDR3. This chain's CDR3 is CASREQGANEQFF. CDR3 DNA sequence: TGTGCCAGCAGAGAACAGGGGGCGAATGAGCAGTTCTTC.

This clone was seen just once. The V call is TRBV6-5, the J call TRBJ2-7, with TRBD1 as a possible D gene (6 bases). Germline V gene sequence: CDR1 MNHEY, CDR2 SVGAGI. The V end lost 0 bases, the J end lost 2 bases, and 14 bases lay between the germline ends. CDR3 size: 16 residues. Written as DNA, the CDR3 is TGTGCCAGCAGTTACTCGACAGGCGCTGCAACCTACGAGCAGTACTTC. Translating gives CASSYSTGAATYEQYF.

Comment on this clone: The same CDR3 is also encoded by other DNA sequences in this sample. CDR3 DNA sequence: TGTGCCAGCAGCTTAGGGGGACAATCCTACGAGCAGTACTTC. Translating gives CASSLGGQSYEQYF. This chain connects TRBV13 to TRBJ2-7; tentative D call: TRBD1 (6 bases). The V end lost 0 bases, the J end lost 1 base, and 7 bases lay between the germline ends. The CDR3 is 14 amino acids. In germline, CDR1 is PRHDT, CDR2 FYEKMQ (reference sequence). The variable domain in full, with the rest retrieved from reference TRBV13 and TRBJ2-7, is AAGVIQSPRHLIKEKRETATLKCYPIPRHDTVYWYQQGPGQDPQFLISFYEKMQSDKGSIPDRFSAQQFSDYHSELNMSSLELGDSALYFCASSLGGQSYEQYFGPGTRLTVT.

Note on this clone: Other DNA sequences within the sample encode an identical CDR3. The rearrangement links TRBV6-5 to TRBJ1-5; TRBD1 is a possible D gene (6 bases). Germline-derived CDR1 and CDR2 are MNHEY and SVGAGI. V lost 0 bases and J 5 bases, leaving 8 bases between the germline ends. The CDR3 totals 14 residues. The CDR3 DNA reads TGTGCCAGCAGTTACTCGAGGGGGGATCAGCCCCAGCATTTT. Its protein is CASSYSRGDQPQHF.

This sequence joins TRBV18 and TRBJ2-3, with D possibly called TRBD1 or TRBD2 (5 bases each). With 3 bases removed from V and 0 bases from J, the gap between germline ends came to 7 bases. The CDR3 has 14 residues. The germline V gene encodes CDR1 KGHSH and CDR2 LQKENI. CDR3 DNA: TGTGCCAGCTCACCCGAGGGGAGCACAGATACGCAGTATTTT. This encodes CASSPEGSTDTQYF.